The rows below give T cell receptor beta chains drawn from one sample of a study of human T cells and chemical hapten exposure. TCRdb re-called the RACE reads with MiXCR, one entry per CDR3 protein. The table lists around 150,000 distinct CDR3 sequences, roughly 25% of them singletons. Material: whole blood, obtained in connection with sensitization to the hapten diphenylcyclopropenone (DPC). Receptors were obtained from a young woman with alopecia areata. Some clones in this sample may be carry-over from other donors' samples. The conserved cysteine and the conserved F or W are not part of the CDR3 here.

>TRBV5-6|TRBJ2-5
ASAGGLEETQY
>TRBV28|TRBJ1-5
ASSLLRDRYQPQH
>TRBV7-9|TRBJ2-2
AHDTGELF
>TRBV29-1|TRBJ1-1
SVAMNTEAF
>TRBV20-1|TRBJ2-7
SARDHGGHEQY
>TRBV4-1|TRBJ2-7
ASSQGFTYEQY
>TRBV5-1|TRBJ2-7
ASSPGAFYEQY
>TRBV18|TRBJ1-4
ASSPSGTPGEKLF
>TRBV9|TRBJ2-7
ASSQGLGTYEQY
>TRBV7-9|TRBJ1-1
ASSSAGARDTEAF
>TRBV20-1|TRBJ2-3
SAAKDTSTDTQY
>TRBV6-2/TRBV6-3|TRBJ2-3
ASSYAPSTDTQY
>TRBV4-1|TRBJ2-7
ASSQEGRMA
>TRBV6-1|TRBJ2-1
TSSPKPNEQF
>TRBV9|TRBJ2-7
ASSVAGVYEQY
>TRBV5-8|TRBJ1-5
ASTPGPGRGVQPQH